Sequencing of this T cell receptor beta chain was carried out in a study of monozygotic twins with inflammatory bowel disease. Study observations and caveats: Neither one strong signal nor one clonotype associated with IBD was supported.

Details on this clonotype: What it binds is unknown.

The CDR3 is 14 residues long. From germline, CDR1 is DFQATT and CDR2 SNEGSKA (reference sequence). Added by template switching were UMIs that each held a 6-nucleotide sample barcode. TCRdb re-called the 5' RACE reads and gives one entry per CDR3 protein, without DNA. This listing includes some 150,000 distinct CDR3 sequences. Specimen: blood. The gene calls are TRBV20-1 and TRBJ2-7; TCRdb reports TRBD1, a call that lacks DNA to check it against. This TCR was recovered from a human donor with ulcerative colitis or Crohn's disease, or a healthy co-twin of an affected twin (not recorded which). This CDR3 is CSARDKGTVYEQYF.